This T cell receptor (beta chain) was retrieved from a study of beta chain features in type 1 diabetes. The isolated RNA, all of it, was reverse transcribed, so expressed TCRB transcripts were what got sequenced. TCRdb's table, derived via immunoSEQ multiplex PCR, lists solely in-frame clones and lacks some. The sample contains 240,000 or so clones, approximately 15% of which appear only once. Worth noting for this clone: Its antigen remains unknown.

The study, taken as a whole, reports: Across all four CD4+ subsets, people with type 1 diabetes showed modestly shorter TCRB CDR3s.

The authors obtained over 95% purity in all sorted populations. The germline gives CDR1 SEHNR, CDR2 FQNEAQ (reference sequence). Trimming removed 4 bases from V and 1 base from J; junction bases left unmatched: 6. The CDR3 contains 15 residues. The receptor was derived from a man younger than 45 with type 1 diabetes. V usage is TRBV7-9 and J usage is TRBJ1-1; 7 positions agree with TRBD1. The specimen was naive CD4+ T cells from blood. CDR3 amino acids: CASSSSRDRNTEAFF. The CDR3, as DNA: TGTGCCAGCAGCTCCTCCCGGGACAGGAACACTGAAGCTTTCTTT.